The clone carrying this TCR beta chain has only a few counts. Next came a second PCR, run for about 6 to 12 cycles, which used a sample-barcoded 5' primer along with a J-beta primer mix. One entry per CDR3 protein results from TCRdb running MiXCR on the 5' RACE reads. This table has under 800,000 distinct CDR3 sequences, roughly 44% appearing once. This sample is drawn from a study of blood T cells in healthy people across ages. Trimming left V 8 bases short and J 0 bases short, with 11 bases between. Germline V gene data show CDR1 as MNHNY and CDR2 as SVGAGI (reference sequence). The CDR3 has 14 residues.

The specimen was blood. V gene TRBV6-6 combines with J gene TRBJ2-1; D tentatively fits TRBD1 or TRBD2 (6 bases each). This receptor was identified in a woman between 55 and 75 years old in good health. The CDR3 reads CASGRGDSYNEQFF. CDR3 coding DNA: TGTGCCAGCGGTAGGGGGGACTCCTACAATGAGCAGTTCTTC.